This T cell receptor (beta chain) was identified in a study of T cells in Graves' hyperthyroidism and ophthalmopathy (dated by TCRdb to the late 2010s). Background on the whole study: Peripheral blood was collected at initial diagnosis, before any treatment. An independent validation cohort of around 19 hyperthyroidism patients and roughly 16 patients who later progressed to ophthalmopathy tested prospective prediction of ophthalmopathy. Once sampling was done, hyperthyroidism patients were given methimazole at a starting dose of 30 mg daily, whereas ophthalmopathy patients were given high-dose intravenous methylprednisolone. The 100 or so discovery patients were randomly divided into training and test sets at a 7:3 ratio. To identify distinguishing TCR V-J signatures, a discovery cohort of 95 to 100 patients was used, comprising 43 with Graves' ophthalmopathy and some 60 with stable Graves' hyperthyroidism. In about 6 Graves' hyperthyroidism patients, the study also compared T-cell repertoires from thyroid tissue with T-cell repertoires from blood. According to the paper, TCR Vbeta CDR3 sequencing was carried out on 135 peripheral blood samples, which came from about 45 ophthalmopathy, under 80 hyperthyroidism and approximately 17 progressor patients.

The germline V gene (reference sequence) provides CDR1 SEHNR and CDR2 FQNEAQ. Spanning cysteine to phenylalanine, the CDR3 consists of 15 amino acids. Here the CDR3 DNA is all that survives: 45 bases in frame from base 1. V was cut back by 7 bases and J by 10 bases, leaving a gap of 23 bases between them. Stable Graves' hyperthyroidism was defined as no progression to ophthalmopathy during 18 months of follow-up. Hyperthyroidism patients were newly diagnosed, had a disease duration of under 2 months, and were aged 18 to 65 years. Patients with uncontrolled infections, other autoimmune diseases, pregnancy or lactation were excluded. Diagnoses were established on the basis of clinical symptoms, serum thyroxine and TRAb, thyroid ultrasound, and orbital computed tomography. PBMCs were isolated from 7.5 to 10 ml of fresh peripheral blood by Ficoll-Paque density gradient centrifugation. Trizol reagent was used to extract total RNA, and RNA quality was then checked on an Agilent 2100 Bioanalyzer.

This clonotype was seen many times. Its antigen remains unidentified. No base-level quality is on record; no much larger clone is a single base apart. Amplification of TCR beta CDR3 regions was carried out from RNA transcripts. The TCR CDR3 was subjected to a first round of RT-PCR using the HTBI primer set and the Qiagen OneStep RT-PCR kit. Libraries were constructed in a second round of multiplex PCR, after which size selection and purification were carried out. Paired-end sequencing of the libraries was performed with 100 bp reads on an Illumina HiSeq2000. As for how the authors treated the data: Raw data were processed with SOAPnuke, discarding reads with adapters, uncalled bases, mean Phred below 15, or no exact constant-primer or identifier match. COPE v1.2.5 was used to merge the high-quality paired reads, and each unique nucleotide sequence was defined as a clonotype. MiTCR v1.1 was used to align the clonotypes against IMGT TRBV, TRBD and TRBJ reference segments. The analysis was restricted to V-J combinations with a frequency above 0.0001, which together covered just over 99% of the repertoires. The TCS score was defined as the ratio of F50 (clonal expansion) to E x V (chaos), calculated using BLOSUM62-based TCRdist between CDR3 peptides within each V-J. Welch's t-statistics and random forest reduced 500 to 650 V-J features to under 15, which were used in a naive Bayes classifier (R e1071). In-frame beta chains were kept once TCRdb had trimmed the public reads at Q25 with fastp and called clones with MiXCR. Each CDR3 protein appears once, grouped with its most common genes and DNA. The V and J calls were not made by the authors but by TCRdb's processing. In all, the sample holds hundreds of thousands of distinct CDR3 sequences, and over 15% of those were seen once. 15% to 20% of the sample goes to the ten largest clones.

Here is what the overall study found, with its caveats: No statistical method was used to set the sample size in advance, and investigators knew the group allocation. During validation, the model predicted progression to ophthalmopathy a median of approximately 6.5 months ahead of onset, with more than 60% sensitivity and under 85% specificity. Most expanded thyroid clonotypes (frequency above 0.001) were also detected in blood, suggesting blood repertoires may reflect thyroid immune responses. A 13 V-J signature model separated ophthalmopathy from stable hyperthyroidism, with about 90% sensitivity and 81% to 83% specificity in cross-validation and 80%/75% in testing.

The sequence joins TRBV7-9 to TRBJ2-1; the D segment might be TRBD1 or TRBD2, since each matches 5 bases. Sequencing was performed on blood. The source is a woman in her late teens or twenties with Graves' hyperthyroidism. For the CDR3, the sequence is CASTPFRDAGFEQFF. The DNA is TGTGCCAGCACCCCATTCCGGGACGCAGGTTTCGAGCAGTTCTTC. The entire variable domain, with the stretches around the CDR3 drawn from the reference TRBV7-9 and TRBJ2-1 proteins, is DTGVSQNPRHKITKRGQNVTFRCDPISEHNRLYWYRQTLGQGPEFLTYFQNEAQLEKSRLLSDRFSAERPKGSFSTLEIQRTEQGDSAMYLCASTPFRDAGFEQFFGPGTRLTVL.